Following are 14 T cell receptor beta chains from one sample sequenced in a study of shared clonotypes between healthy human individuals. Sequencing was performed with immunoSEQ multiplex PCR; in TCRdb, only in-frame clones are kept and a portion is missing. This table holds millions of clones, 90% to 95% found once. The sequencing input was naive CD4+ T cells sorted from blood. Subset noted: CD45RA+ positively selected. Source of these receptors: a man in his late teens or twenties in good health.

This clone turned up a few times. This chain connects TRBV6-1 to TRBJ2-3; the D call may be TRBD1 or TRBD2 (6 bases each). The germline V and J ends were trimmed by 6 bases and 5 bases, with 12 bases remaining between them. This CDR3 has 13 amino acids. Germline values: CDR1 MNHNS, CDR2 SASEGT. The CDR3 loop is CASRGGLGDTQYF. CDR3 DNA sequence: TGTGCCAGCAGAGGGGGGCTGGGAGATACGCAGTATTTT.

This sequence joins TRBV19 and TRBJ2-3; D gene ambiguous. Trimming took off 5 bases at V and 0 bases at J, with 15 bases between the two ends. The CDR3 runs to 16 residues. The germline gives CDR1 LNHDA, CDR2 SQIVND (reference sequence). This CDR3 reads CASSPFGASSTDTQYF. CDR3 nucleotide sequence: TGTGCCAGTAGTCCTTTCGGTGCTAGTAGCACAGATACGCAGTATTTT.

V usage is TRBV7-9 and J usage is TRBJ1-5; D perhaps matches TRBD1 (5 bases). CDR1 SEHNR and CDR2 FQNEAQ come from the germline V gene (reference sequence). V was pared by 2 bases and J by 4 bases, with 9 bases between. The CDR3 loop spans 14 amino acids. The chain's CDR3 is CASSLMTVNQPQHF. CDR3 sequence (DNA): TGTGCCAGCAGCTTAATGACAGTTAATCAGCCCCAGCATTTT.

The chain employs TRBV30 and TRBJ1-4, with a weak D call TRBD1 (5 bases). Per germline, CDR1 GTSNPN and CDR2 SVGIG (reference sequence). Trimming removed 3 bases at V and 1 base at J, with 12 bases between. This CDR3 is built from 15 residues. CDR3 loop: CAWRLIGGTNEKLFF. CDR3 coding DNA: TGTGCCTGGAGGCTGATCGGGGGAACTAATGAAAAACTGTTTTTT. The full variable domain, completed using reference TRBV30 and TRBJ1-4, is SQTIHQWPATLVQPVGSPLSLECTVEGTSNPNLYWYRQAAGRGLQLLFYSVGIGQISSEVPQNLSASRPQDRQFILSSKKLLLSDSGFYLCAWRLIGGTNEKLFFGSGTQLSVL.

The V and J genes are TRBV10-3 and TRBJ2-7; D is unresolved. CDR3 size: 15 residues. V was shortened by 0 bases and J by 7 bases, with 16 bases between the two germline ends. Germline loops: CDR1 ENHRY, CDR2 SYGVKD. This CDR3 is CAISESSHPTREQYF. The CDR3 region has the DNA TGTGCCATCAGTGAGTCGTCTCACCCCACCAGAGAGCAGTACTTC.

The gene calls are TRBV5-1 and TRBJ2-1, with TRBD2 matching over 16 bases. The CDR3 is 14 residues long. Trimming took 4 bases from V and 16 from J; bases not matched to a gene: 8. CDR1 and CDR2 (germline): SGHRS, YFSETQ. CDR3: CASSPGLAGGPRFF. The CDR3 DNA is TGCGCCAGCAGCCCGGGACTAGCGGGAGGGCCGAGATTCTTC.

The chain employs TRBV2 and TRBJ2-6; TRBD1 matches 9 bases. The CDR3 loop spans 17 amino acids. V lost 4 bases and J lost 0; bases outside the gene matches: 4. Looked up from germline, CDR1 is SNHLY and CDR2 is FYNNEI. CDR3 protein: CASSGDRVFSGANVLTF. CDR3 nucleotide sequence: TGTGCCAGCAGTGGGGACAGGGTGTTCTCTGGGGCCAACGTCCTGACTTTC.

The genes are TRBV10-3 and TRBJ1-2, with no clear D. This CDR3 is 13 amino acids long. Trimming removed 6 bases at V and 10 bases at J, with 18 bases between. Germline V gene sequence: CDR1 ENHRY, CDR2 SYGVKD. The CDR3 reads CAIRDPATEDYTF. The CDR3 DNA sequence: TGTGCCATCAGGGATCCAGCGACGGAGGACTACACCTTC.

This sequence joins TRBV11-2 and TRBJ2-7; either TRBD1 or TRBD2 may supply D (5 bases each). Germline V gives CDR1 SGHAT, CDR2 FQNNGV. The CDR3 is 16 amino acids. V lost 3 bases, J lost 0 bases, and 15 bases lay in between. The CDR3 reads CASSLTGAGGSYEQYF. The CDR3 nucleotides read TGTGCCAGCAGCTTGACCGGGGCGGGCGGCTCCTACGAGCAGTACTTC.

To note about this clone: Since a much larger clone is just one base distant, this may be a read error. This chain uses TRBV7-2 with TRBJ2-2, with D perhaps TRBD2 (5 bases). CDR1 is SGHTA, CDR2 FQGNSA, per germline. This CDR3 has 13 residues. CDR3 nucleotide sequence: TGTGCCAGCAGCTTAGCCGGCACCGGGGAGCTGCTTTTT. Encoded protein: CASSLAGTGELLF.

This clone was picked up one time. This chain uses TRBV6-1 with TRBJ1-3; no firm D call. Germline V CDR1 and CDR2: MNHNS, SASEGT. CDR3 size: 12 residues. Trimming stripped 8 bases from V and 9 bases from J, with 14 bases between. In DNA, the CDR3 is TGTGCCAGCGGAACGTGGGCCAGCACCATATATTTT. This gives the protein CASGTWASTIYF.

V usage is TRBV11-3 and J usage is TRBJ1-1; perhaps TRBD1 as D (6 bases). Germline CDR1 SGHNT, CDR2 YENEEA. V was clipped by 5 bases and J by 11 bases, with 21 bases between them. This CDR3 comprises 14 residues. As DNA, the CDR3 is TGTGCCAGCAGCGCCCAAGACAGGCCTTTCGAGGCTTTCTTT. Its translation is CASSAQDRPFEAFF.

The chain carries TRBV7-2 and TRBJ2-5; D call uncertain. This CDR3 contains 14 residues. Germline V gene lookup returns CDR1 SGHTA and CDR2 FQGNSA. V was shortened by 5 bases and J by 4 bases, with 14 bases between the two germline ends. The CDR3 DNA reads as TGTGCCAGCAGCCCAATGAAGACGCGAGAGACCCAGTACTTC. Amino acids: CASSPMKTRETQYF.

The rearrangement uses TRBV29-1 and TRBJ2-1, with 12 positions matching TRBD2. The CDR3 spans 14 residues. Germline V gene sequence: CDR1 SQVTM, CDR2 ANQGSEA. Trimming removed 7 bases from V and 6 bases from J; junction bases left unmatched: 7. The CDR3 is CSAKTSGSLNEQFF. The CDR3, as DNA: TGCAGCGCAAAGACTAGCGGGAGCCTCAATGAGCAGTTCTTC.